The 27 T cell receptor beta chains in this list originate from one sample, sequenced in a study of blood T cell repertoires in COVID-19. Sequencing used immunoSEQ multiplex PCR; TCRdb keeps in-frame clones, though not all of them. Of fewer than 500,000 clones listed, roughly 90% are singletons. The sample comprised peripheral blood. The source is a woman aged 25 to 39 with acute or convalescent COVID-19.

This chain links TRBV6-2 or TRBV6-3 with TRBJ2-1; 7 positions agree with TRBD2. CDR1 is MNHEY, CDR2 SVGEGT, per germline. V lost 0 bases, J lost 7 bases, and 6 bases stayed unmatched. The CDR3 totals 15 residues. CDR3 sequence: CASSYSIFSGNEQFF. In DNA, the CDR3 is TGTGCCAGCAGTTACTCGATTTTTAGCGGGAATGAGCAGTTCTTC.

The V and J genes are TRBV5-1 and TRBJ1-1; 7 positions match TRBD1. Trimming removed 7 bases from V and 0 bases from J; junction bases left unmatched: 6. Germline V CDR1 and CDR2: SGHRS, YFSETQ. This CDR3 has 14 residues. In nucleotides, the CDR3 is TGCGCCAGCGCAAAGGGACAGATGAACACTGAAGCTTTCTTT. Its protein product is CASAKGQMNTEAFF.

The chain is built from TRBV11-2 and TRBJ2-1; 7 nucleotides agree with TRBD2. V lost 1 base, J lost 2 bases, and 5 bases stayed unmatched. The CDR3 sequence is 16 residues long. From germline, CDR1 is SGHAT and CDR2 FQNNGV. CDR3 DNA: TGTGCCAGCAGCTTAGTGCGACTAGCCCCCTACAATGAGCAGTTCTTC. This gives the protein CASSLVRLAPYNEQFF.

This chain connects TRBV9 to TRBJ1-1, with D hard to call. V dropped 0 bases and J dropped 1 base, with 7 bases sitting between them. The germline V gene has CDR1 SGDLS and CDR2 YYNGEE. This CDR3 contains 14 residues. The CDR3 bases are TGTGCCAGCAGCGTAGGAAGAGAGAACACTGAAGCTTTCTTT. Translated, it gives CASSVGRENTEAFF.

This clone was picked up a small number of times. The rearrangement links TRBV10-1 to TRBJ2-5, with 9 bases that match TRBD2. The CDR3 is 18 residues long. Trimming took 3 bases from V and 7 from J; bases not matched to a gene: 18. Germline lookup yields CDR1 WNHNN and CDR2 SYGVQD (reference sequence). The CDR3 nucleotides are TGCGCCAGCAGTGACGCAATACCCCGGCTAGCGGGGACCGGGACCCAGTACTTC. This translates into CASSDAIPRLAGTGTQYF.

V is TRBV9 and J is TRBJ2-2; 7 bases agree with TRBD1. J lost 0 bases, V lost 2 bases, and 1 base had no gene match. CDR3 length equals 15 residues. The germline V gene has CDR1 SGDLS and CDR2 YYNGEE. The CDR3 reads CASSVTGTNTGELFF. The CDR3 nucleotides are TGTGCCAGCAGCGTGACAGGGACGAACACCGGGGAGCTGTTTTTT.

The chain combines TRBV11-2 with TRBJ2-7, with 8 bases lining up with TRBD1. CDR1 SGHAT and CDR2 FQNNGV come from the germline V gene. With V trimmed by 5 bases and J by 3 bases, 18 bases remained unmatched. The CDR3 spans 18 residues. CDR3 DNA sequence: TGTGCCAGCAGCGGGGACAGGTTAGGGTGGGGTGGGTTCTACGAGCAGTACTTC. Its protein is CASSGDRLGWGGFYEQYF.

The chain employs TRBV2 and TRBJ2-5; 7 nucleotides align to TRBD1. CDR1 SNHLY and CDR2 FYNNEI come from the germline V gene. The CDR3 extends over 14 amino acids. The V gene end was trimmed by 5 bases and the J gene end by 4 bases; junction bases not matched to a gene: 7. The CDR3 region has the DNA TGTGCCAGCAGTAGACAGGGAGAAGTAGAGACCCAGTACTTC. Protein: CASSRQGEVETQYF.

The chain couples TRBV28 to TRBJ2-7, with D maybe TRBD1 (8 bases). Per germline, CDR1 MDHEN and CDR2 SYDVKM. The CDR3 spans 13 residues. V lost 7 bases and J 7 bases, leaving 17 bases between the germline ends. The CDR3 DNA follows: TGTGCCAGCAAGCGGGACAGGAGCGGTGAGCAGTACTTC. Its protein product is CASKRDRSGEQYF.

Regarding this clone: The identical CDR3 is also encoded by other nucleotide sequences in the sample. The chain combines TRBV7-7 with TRBJ2-7, with TRBD1 matching over 7 bases. Losses at the gene ends were 5 bases for V and 4 bases for J; bases not matched to a gene: 5. Per germline, CDR1 SSHAT and CDR2 FNYEAQ (reference sequence). This CDR3 spans 13 amino acids. The CDR3: CASSPRQGYEQYF. In DNA, the CDR3 is TGTGCCAGCAGCCCTCGACAGGGTTACGAGCAGTACTTC.

This chain uses TRBV19 with TRBJ2-1; unclear D gene. CDR3 length: 12 amino acids. Germline V gives CDR1 LNHDA, CDR2 SQIVND (reference sequence). Trimming cost V 1 base and J 5 bases, with 3 bases left between them. The CDR3 is CASSIVNNEQFF. Here the CDR3 DNA reads TGTGCCAGTAGTATAGTCAACAATGAGCAGTTCTTC. The full variable domain, completed using reference TRBV19 and TRBJ2-1, is DGGITQSPKYLFRKEGQNVTLSCEQNLNHDAMYWYRQDPGQGLRLIYYSQIVNDFQKGDIAEGYSVSREKKESFPLTVTSAQKNPTAFYLCASSIVNNEQFFGPGTRLTVL.

V is TRBV14 and J is TRBJ1-1, with 7 bases aligning to TRBD1. The trim removed 7 bases at V and 3 bases at J, leaving 5 bases unmatched. Per germline, CDR1 SGHDN and CDR2 FVKESK. This CDR3 is built from 13 residues. The CDR3 loop is CASTRDRYTEAFF. Here the CDR3 DNA reads TGTGCCAGCACACGGGACAGATACACTGAAGCTTTCTTT. Based on the CDR3 plus reference TRBV14 and TRBJ1-1, the full variable domain is EAGVTQFPSHSVIEKGQTVTLRCDPISGHDNLYWYRRVMGKEIKFLLHFVKESKQDESGMPNNRFLAERTGGTYSTLKVQPAELEDSGVYFCASTRDRYTEAFFGQGTRLTVV.

V and J are TRBV10-1 and TRBJ2-7, with 10 bases matching TRBD2. V lost 0 bases to trimming and J lost 5 bases; unmatched junction nucleotides: 10. The length of the CDR3 is 17 residues. Germline V CDR1 and CDR2: WNHNN, SYGVQD (reference sequence). Here the CDR3 reads CASSESPAGTSVHEQYF. The CDR3 bases are TGCGCCAGCAGTGAGTCGCCGGCCGGGACTAGCGTCCACGAGCAGTACTTC.

The V gene is TRBV5-1, the J gene TRBJ2-7, with 9 bases that match TRBD2. Germline assignment: CDR1 SGHRS and CDR2 YFSETQ. V shed 5 bases and J 5 bases; nucleotides not matched to a gene: 11. CDR3 length equals 15 residues. The CDR3 nucleotides are TGCGCCAGCAGTTTTATAACCGGGACTAGCAACGAGCAGTACTTC. Translating gives CASSFITGTSNEQYF.

V usage is TRBV2 and J usage is TRBJ2-1; weak D call: TRBD2 (6 bases). The CDR3 length is 14 residues. The V gene's germline CDR1 is SNHLY and CDR2 FYNNEI. The ends were cut back, 8 bases at V and 6 bases at J, with 17 bases in the middle. This CDR3 reads CASLDYSYSNEQFF. CDR3 bases: TGTGCCAGCCTGGACTACTCGTACTCCAATGAGCAGTTCTTC.

This clone turned up a few times. The chain recombines TRBV15 with TRBJ1-6; D not certain. The CDR3 runs to 14 residues. Germline V gene lookup returns CDR1 LNHNV and CDR2 YYDKDF (reference sequence). The V and J ends lost 0 bases and 10 bases respectively, with 10 bases between them. This CDR3 is CATSRDRSQSPLHF. CDR3 sequence (DNA): TGTGCCACCAGCAGAGATCGAAGTCAGTCACCCCTCCACTTT.

This chain joins TRBV19 and TRBJ1-1, with 7 bases matching TRBD1. This CDR3 is built from 14 residues. Germline lookup yields CDR1 LNHDA and CDR2 SQIVND (reference sequence). V lost 6 bases and J lost 0; bases outside the gene matches: 4. The CDR3 reads CASSRQGMNTEAFF. As DNA, the CDR3 is TGTGCCAGTAGCCGACAGGGAATGAACACTGAAGCTTTCTTT.

This chain uses TRBV4-1 with TRBJ2-7; the match to TRBD2 covers 8 bases. Germline V gene sequence: CDR1 MGHRA, CDR2 YSYEKL. Trimming removed 4 bases from V and 3 bases from J; junction bases left unmatched: 5. The CDR3 has 14 amino acids. This CDR3 is CASSLGGGLYEQYF. The CDR3 DNA follows: TGCGCCAGCAGCCTCGGGGGGGGTCTCTACGAGCAGTACTTC.

In nucleotides, the CDR3 is TGCAGCGTTCAAAAGTGGGGACTAGCGGGGGATACGCAGTATTTT. Amino acids: CSVQKWGLAGDTQYF. The J gene is TRBJ2-3, the V gene TRBV29-1; 13 bases are a match to TRBD2. The CDR3 spans 15 residues. Germline CDR1 and CDR2: SQVTM and ANQGSEA. After removal of 5 bases from V and 6 bases from J, the junction contained 8 bases not matched to a gene.

The chain has TRBV6-5 and TRBJ1-4; no firm D call. Trimming shortened V by 6 bases and J by 3 bases, and 14 bases separated the two germline ends. Germline values: CDR1 MNHEY, CDR2 SVGAGI. This CDR3 is built from 15 residues. Here the CDR3 DNA reads TGTGCCAGCAGACCTGGAGGGCGGGCTAATGAAAAACTGTTTTTT. Its protein is CASRPGGRANEKLFF.

The J gene is TRBJ2-2, the V gene TRBV7-3; 9 nucleotides match TRBD1. CDR1 and CDR2 from the germline V gene are SGHTA and FQGTGA. The CDR3 has 18 residues. Unmatched junction bases numbered 9, after V lost 4 bases and J lost 0 bases. CDR3 amino acids: CASSSGQGGSANTGELFF. CDR3 DNA sequence: TGTGCCAGCAGCTCGGGACAGGGAGGGTCCGCGAACACCGGGGAGCTGTTTTTT.

This chain uses TRBV2 with TRBJ1-1; TRBD1 is a possible D gene (5 bases). CDR1 and CDR2 (germline): SNHLY, FYNNEI. The germline V and J ends were trimmed by 6 bases and 8 bases, with 13 bases remaining between them. The CDR3 is 12 residues long. CDR3 sequence: CASRPGDGEAFF. The CDR3 region has the DNA TGTGCCAGCAGACCGGGGGATGGCGAAGCTTTCTTT.

This sequence joins TRBV18 and TRBJ2-7, with 10 nucleotides matching TRBD2. Trimming took 4 bases from V and 0 from J; bases not matched to a gene: 3. The CDR3 has 15 amino acids. CDR1 KGHSH and CDR2 LQKENI come from the germline V gene. CDR3 amino acids: CASSRSGGTSYEQYF. The DNA for the CDR3 is TGTGCCAGCTCACGTAGCGGGGGGACCTCCTACGAGCAGTACTTC.

This rearrangement joins TRBV2 to TRBJ1-1; the D is unclear. From germline, CDR1 is SNHLY and CDR2 FYNNEI. V gave up 9 bases and J gave up 3 bases, with 14 bases separating them. This CDR3 has 13 amino acids. The CDR3 is CARAGVRDTEAFF. The CDR3 DNA sequence: TGTGCCAGAGCCGGGGTGAGAGACACTGAAGCTTTCTTT.

The chain is built from TRBV6-5 and TRBJ1-6, with D possibly matching TRBD1 (6 bases). The V gene's germline CDR1 is MNHEY and CDR2 SVGAGI. The CDR3 runs 13 residues. V dropped 7 bases and J dropped 8 bases, with 12 bases sitting between them. CDR3 protein: CASKSRQDSPLHF. In nucleotides, the CDR3 is TGTGCCAGCAAAAGCCGACAGGATTCACCCCTCCACTTT.

The rearrangement links TRBV3-1 (or the pseudogene TRBV3-2) to TRBJ2-1; 11 nucleotides agree with TRBD1. Trimming removed 4 bases from V and 7 bases from J; junction bases left unmatched: 9. The CDR3 contains 16 residues. Germline V gene lookup returns CDR1 LGHDT and CDR2 YNNKEL (reference sequence). CDR3 nucleotide sequence: TGTGCCAGCAGCCCTTGGGACAGGGGGAAGGGTAATGAGCAGTTCTTC. Encoded protein: CASSPWDRGKGNEQFF.

V is TRBV5-1 and J is TRBJ2-7, with a tentative D call TRBD1 (6 bases). The CDR3 is made up of 13 amino acids. Germline assignment: CDR1 SGHRS and CDR2 YFSETQ. V lost 1 base, J lost 2 bases, and 7 bases lay in between. Written as DNA, the CDR3 is TGCGCCAGCAGCTTGAGGGGGACCTACGAGCAGTACTTC. Translated: CASSLRGTYEQYF.